Described below is a single T cell receptor beta chain sequence and its context. The antigen it binds to is not known. It has no much larger one-base neighbor in the sample; base qualities were not kept. The sample originates from a study of OX40 agonist ivuxolimab in advanced cancers. Background for the entire study: The costimulatory receptor OX40 (CD134) was targeted by ivuxolimab, a fully human IgG2 agonistic monoclonal antibody. Among the approximately 50 dose-escalation patients, around 19 had hepatocellular carcinoma, around 15 melanoma, 9 renal cell carcinoma and 9 head and neck cancer. Peripheral TCRbeta sequencing aimed to test whether ivuxolimab altered TCR sequence diversity and caused clonal T-cell expansion. In the dose-escalation cohort, nearly 85% of patients were male, and the mean age was roughly 56 years with a range of roughly 23 to 90. Intravenous ivuxolimab was administered to patients every 2 weeks at six dose levels: 0.01, 0.1, 0.3, 1.5, 3 and 10 mg/kg. Prior anti-PD-1, anti-PD-L1 or anti-CTLA-4 therapy was permitted, and checkpoint inhibitors had been received by about 36% of dose-escalation patients. The monotherapy dose-escalation portion (N = 52 patients) of the phase I ivuxolimab trial is reported in the paper. Partial responses occurred in three dose-escalation patients: two with cutaneous melanoma and one with hepatocellular carcinoma. Paper-wide results and their limitations: After ivuxolimab, CD8+ T cells had more expanded clones than CD4+ T cells on average. In partial responders in the 0.1-3.0 mg/kg groups, normalized peripheral clonal expansion was found to be among the lowest, especially among CD8+ T cells. Low levels of normalized T-cell clonal expansion were also seen in some patients who did not respond. Clonal expansion of both CD4+ and CD8+ blood T cells was observed from baseline to week 6 at doses 0.1 to 3.0 mg/kg. Which antigens the clonally expanded peripheral T cells were specific for was not determined.

Genomic DNA was extracted from sorted cells for sequencing of the TCRbeta CDR3 region. The immunoSEQ Assay was used for sequencing of TCRbeta CDR3 regions. TCRdb limited this immuneACCESS table to in-frame rearrangements with V and J called. A share of clones is missing; checked studies link under half to unresolved V genes, and the rest is unexplained. The sample profile shows about 100,000 clones; over 75% of them were found once. The ten top clones hold roughly 0.3% of the sample. Patients with a history of autoimmune disease or receiving systemic immunosuppression were excluded from the trial. Peripheral blood for TCR sequencing was collected from all dose cohorts at baseline, on cycle 4 day 1, and on cycle 7 day 1. Samples were obtained from an open-label, multicenter, first-in-human phase I dose-escalation trial of ivuxolimab. Adults with locally advanced or metastatic melanoma, renal cell, hepatocellular, or head and neck squamous cell carcinoma were enrolled in the trial. CD4+ and CD8+ T cells were sorted separately from peripheral blood before TCR sequencing.

The CDR3 runs 12 residues from the cysteine to the phenylalanine. CDR3 DNA only is kept here, 36 bases in frame from base 1. V and J are trimmed by 8 bases and 16 bases, and the gene matches miss 10 bases of the junction. Sequences MDHEN (CDR1) and SYDVKM (CDR2) are obtained from the germline V gene. Rearrangement joined TRBV28 to TRBJ2-6, and TRBD1 matches 8 of the central bases. The sequencing here drew on CD4+ or CD8+ T cells sorted from blood, taken in a trial of the OX40 agonist ivuxolimab. This TCR was sampled from an adult with an advanced solid tumor such as melanoma, head and neck, liver or kidney cancer. The sequenced DNA: TGTGCCAGCGTCACAGGGGGAACGGTTCTGACTTTC. Its protein reads: CASVTGGTVLTF. Full variable domain (CDR3 extended with the reference TRBV28 and TRBJ2-6 proteins): DVKVTQSSRYLVKRTGEKVFLECVQDMDHENMFWYRQDPGLGLRLIYFSYDVKMKEKGDIPEGYSVSREKKERFSLILESASTNQTSMYLCASVTGGTVLTFGAGSRLTVL.